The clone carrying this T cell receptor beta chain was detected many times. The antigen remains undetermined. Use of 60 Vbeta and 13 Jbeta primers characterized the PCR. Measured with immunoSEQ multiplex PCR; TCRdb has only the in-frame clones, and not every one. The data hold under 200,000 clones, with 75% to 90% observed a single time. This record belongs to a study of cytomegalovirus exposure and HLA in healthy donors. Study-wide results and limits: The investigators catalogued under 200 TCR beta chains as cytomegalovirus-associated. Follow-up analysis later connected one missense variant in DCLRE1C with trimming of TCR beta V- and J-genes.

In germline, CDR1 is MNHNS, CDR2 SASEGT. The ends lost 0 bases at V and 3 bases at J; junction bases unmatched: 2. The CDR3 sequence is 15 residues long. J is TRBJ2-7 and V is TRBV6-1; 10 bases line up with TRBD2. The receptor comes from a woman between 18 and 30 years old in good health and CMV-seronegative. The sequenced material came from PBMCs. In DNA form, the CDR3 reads TGTGCCAGCAGTGAAGCAGCTAGCGGGAGCTACGAGCAGTACTTC. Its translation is CASSEAASGSYEQYF.